This T cell receptor (beta chain) comes out of a study of blood T cell repertoires in COVID-19. Study context: Both acute and convalescent COVID-19 samples were obtained from the United States, Italy and Spain. Nucleic acid was either cDNA or gDNA, and it came from T cells, B-cell-depleted T cells, or PBMCs.

In the study's own analysis: Using reference gene primer amplification, nucleated cell counts were estimated. Profiling relied on immunoSEQ multiplex PCR, and the TCRdb table lists in-frame clones only, not all of them. The D gene and trimming were derived from the DNA, and the V and J assignments and clone size from that table. The sample lists roughly 250,000 clones, approximately 86% occurring once. V was pared by 3 bases and J by 5 bases, with 7 bases between. CDR1 LGHNT and CDR2 FRNRAP come from the germline V gene. The CDR3 spans 12 residues. There are a few counts of this clone. The chain uses TRBV12-5 and TRBJ2-5; D is unclear. The source is a man between 60 and 70 years old who had recovered from COVID-19. The specimen was peripheral blood. The CDR3 reads CASGFSVETQYF. For the CDR3, the DNA is TGTGCTAGTGGTTTTTCCGTCGAGACCCAGTACTTC.